Shown below are 15 T cell receptor beta chains from a single sample sequenced in a study of early T cells in non-severe SARS-CoV-2 infection (dated by TCRdb to the early 2020s). Libraries were prepared through 5' RACE. TCRdb lists the instrument as NextSeq 500. The public reads were reprocessed in TCRdb via fastp at Q25 and MiXCR, keeping in-frame beta chains. One record per CDR3 amino acid sequence lists the most common genes and DNA. The sample includes fewer than 55,000 distinct CDR3 sequences, with approximately 9.9% observed a single time. The biggest ten clones account for about 13% of the sample. Sequences were obtained from whole blood. These receptors all come from an adult who was a healthcare worker with PCR-confirmed SARS-CoV-2 infection or an uninfected control (not recorded which).

This clonotype has just a few counts. The chain is built from TRBV5-4 and TRBJ2-2; D is unresolved. CDR3 length: 13 residues. CDR1 and CDR2 from the germline V gene are SGHNT and YYREEE (reference sequence). V was pared by 0 bases and J by 6 bases, with 6 bases between. CDR3 loop: CASSLAGPGELFF. CDR3 coding DNA: TGTGCCAGCAGCTTGGCCGGCCCCGGGGAGCTGTTTTTT.

The table lists this clonotype with a few counts. The V gene is TRBV4-3, the J gene TRBJ2-1; D remains unclear. The germline V gene encodes CDR1 LGHNA and CDR2 YSLEER. The V end lost 8 bases, the J end lost 5 bases, and 13 bases lay between the germline ends. The CDR3 spans 13 residues. In DNA, the CDR3 is TGCGCCAGCTCTCAGGAGCCAAACAATGAGCAGTTCTTC. Amino acid sequence: CASSQEPNNEQFF.

The chain employs TRBV2 and TRBJ2-6, with D perhaps being TRBD1 or TRBD2 (5 bases each). The germline V gene encodes CDR1 SNHLY and CDR2 FYNNEI. Trimming cost V 6 bases and J 0 bases, with 15 bases left between them. This CDR3 has 17 amino acids. CDR3 sequence (DNA): TGTGCCAGCAGCTCCGGGACGGGGAGCTCTGGGGCCAACGTCCTGACTTTC. Its protein product is CASSSGTGSSGANVLTF.

The chain employs TRBV6-1 and TRBJ2-5; 15 positions match TRBD2. J lost 5 bases, V lost 7 bases, and 5 bases had no gene match. The CDR3 extends over 15 amino acids. The V gene's germline CDR1 is MNHNS and CDR2 SASEGT. CDR3 nucleotides: TGTGCCAGCAACCCCGGGACTAGCGGGAGGGAGACCCAGTACTTC. Its protein product is CASNPGTSGRETQYF.

This clonotype was seen repeatedly, ten times or more. This chain connects TRBV7-3 to TRBJ2-2, with D possibly TRBD1 on 5 matching bases. This CDR3 spans 14 amino acids. The V end was cut by 3 bases, the J end by 4 bases, with 9 bases between. Germline-derived CDR1 and CDR2 are SGHTA and FQGTGA. CDR3 DNA sequence: TGTGCCAGCAGCTTGACAGACAGCACCGGGGAGCTGTTTTTT. Translated, it gives CASSLTDSTGELFF.

This clonotype was picked up many times. The chain combines TRBV27 with TRBJ2-1; 12 bases line up with TRBD2. CDR1 and CDR2 from the germline V gene are MNHEY and SMNVEV (reference sequence). V shed 6 bases, J shed 4 bases, and the junction held 7 bases outside the gene matches. The CDR3 has 16 residues. The CDR3, as DNA: TGTGCCAGCAGCTACTACGGGACTAGCGGGTACAATGAGCAGTTCTTC. Its translation is CASSYYGTSGYNEQFF.

This clonotype showed up just a few times. The chain combines TRBV7-8 with TRBJ2-5; either TRBD1 or TRBD2 may supply D (5 bases each). CDR1 is SGHVS, CDR2 FQNEAQ, per germline. The V gene lost 9 bases and the J gene lost 5 bases, with 16 bases spanning the gap. The CDR3 length is 13 residues. CDR3 loop: CASNVGPRETQYF. As DNA, the CDR3 is TGTGCCAGTAACGTGGGACCTCGGGAGACCCAGTACTTC.

Only a few counts were recorded for this clonotype. CDR3: CASSLVGDLDTQYF. In DNA, the CDR3 is TGTGCCAGCAGCTTAGTTGGGGACCTAGATACGCAGTATTTT. The J gene is TRBJ2-3, the V gene TRBV7-2, with D possibly called TRBD1 or TRBD2 (5 bases each). Per the germline V gene, CDR1 is SGHTA and CDR2 is FQGNSA. Trimming shortened V by 1 base and J by 5 bases, and 10 bases separated the two germline ends. The CDR3 covers 14 residues.

This clonotype appeared a few times. The gene calls are TRBV2 and TRBJ2-2, with TRBD1 matching over 8 bases. V gave up 8 bases and J gave up 6 bases; unmatched junction bases: 8. Per the germline V gene, CDR1 is SNHLY and CDR2 is FYNNEI. The CDR3 loop spans 14 amino acids. The CDR3 sequence: CASRDRSFPGELFF. In nucleotides, the CDR3 is TGTGCCAGCCGGGACAGGAGTTTCCCCGGGGAGCTGTTTTTT.

This clonotype was recorded a few times. The rearrangement links TRBV5-1 to TRBJ2-3; 11 nucleotides align to TRBD2. V shed 0 bases and J 0 bases; nucleotides not matched to a gene: 15. The CDR3 sequence is 21 residues long. Germline-derived CDR1 and CDR2 are SGHRS and YFSETQ. The CDR3 region is CASSLGLAGWSLTPSTDTQYF. The DNA of the CDR3 is TGCGCCAGCAGCTTGGGACTAGCGGGATGGTCCCTTACTCCTAGCACAGATACGCAGTATTTT. The whole variable domain, remainder taken from reference TRBV5-1 and TRBJ2-3, is KAGVTQTPRYLIKTRGQQVTLSCSPISGHRSVSWYQQTPGQGLQFLFEYFSETQRNKGNFPGRFSGRQFSNSRSEMNVSTLELGDSALYLCASSLGLAGWSLTPSTDTQYFGPGTRLTVL.

There are many counts of this clonotype. The genes are TRBV4-1 and TRBJ2-2, with D perhaps being TRBD1 or TRBD2 (5 bases each). The V end was cut by 1 base, the J end by 7 bases, with 10 bases between. CDR3 size: 14 residues. CDR1 MGHRA and CDR2 YSYEKL come from the germline V gene. As DNA, the CDR3 is TGCGCCAGCAGCCAAGTGGGGGTTGGCGGGGAGCTGTTTTTT. Protein: CASSQVGVGGELFF.

The chain joins TRBV12-3 or TRBV12-4 to TRBJ2-1; 7 bases match TRBD2. The V and J ends lost 6 bases and 6 bases, in that order; junction bases with no gene match: 14. This CDR3 contains 16 residues. CDR3 sequence (DNA): TGTGCCAGCAGGGGAGAGGGGAGGGCCGTCGGCAATGAGCAGTTCTTC. Protein: CASRGEGRAVGNEQFF.

This clonotype was seen ten or more times. The genes are TRBV15 and TRBJ2-5; D remains ambiguous. From germline, CDR1 is LNHNV and CDR2 YYDKDF (reference sequence). The CDR3 covers 13 residues. V was shortened by 1 base and J by 1 base, with 4 bases between the two germline ends. CDR3 in amino acids: CATSRGGQETQYF. DNA for the CDR3: TGTGCCACCAGCAGAGGAGGCCAAGAGACCCAGTACTTC.

This clonotype was seen many times. V usage is TRBV3-2 and J usage is TRBJ2-1; TRBD1 reflects the table's D call only, with no check against the DNA. TRBV3-2 is given as a pseudogene. The CDR3 is made up of 10 amino acids. In DNA, the CDR3 is TGTGCCAGCGCCCCCCATGAGCAGTTCTTC. Translation: CASAPHEQFF.

The rearrangement uses TRBV24-1 and TRBJ2-1, with 8 bases fitting TRBD1. CDR3 length equals 14 residues. V was pared by 4 bases and J by 3 bases, with 1 base of the junction left unmatched. Germline V CDR1 and CDR2: KGHDR, SFDVKD. The CDR3 sequence is CATSEGQGYNEQFF. CDR3 nucleotide sequence: TGTGCCACCAGTGAAGGACAGGGCTACAATGAGCAGTTCTTC.